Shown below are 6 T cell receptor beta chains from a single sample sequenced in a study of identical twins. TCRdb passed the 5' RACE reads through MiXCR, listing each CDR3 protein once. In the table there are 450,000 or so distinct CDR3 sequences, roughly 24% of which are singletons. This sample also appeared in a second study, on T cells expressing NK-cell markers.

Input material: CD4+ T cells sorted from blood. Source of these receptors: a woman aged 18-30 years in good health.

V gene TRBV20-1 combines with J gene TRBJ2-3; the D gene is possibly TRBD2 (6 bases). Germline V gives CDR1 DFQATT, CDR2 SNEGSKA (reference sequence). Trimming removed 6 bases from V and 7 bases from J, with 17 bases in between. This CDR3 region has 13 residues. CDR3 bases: TGCAGTGCAGCCTGGCGGGACCATAATACGCAGTATTTT. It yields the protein CSAAWRDHNTQYF.

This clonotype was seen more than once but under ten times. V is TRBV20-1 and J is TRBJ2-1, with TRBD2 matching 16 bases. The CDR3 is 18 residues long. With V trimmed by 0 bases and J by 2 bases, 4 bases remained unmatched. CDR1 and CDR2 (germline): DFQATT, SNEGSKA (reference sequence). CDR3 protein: CSAREEGLAGGTYNEQFF. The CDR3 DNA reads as TGCAGTGCTAGAGAGGAGGGACTAGCGGGAGGGACCTACAATGAGCAGTTCTTC.

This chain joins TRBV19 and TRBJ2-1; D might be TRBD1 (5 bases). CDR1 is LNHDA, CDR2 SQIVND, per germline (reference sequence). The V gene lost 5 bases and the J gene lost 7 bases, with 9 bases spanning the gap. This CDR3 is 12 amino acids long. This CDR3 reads CASSDRQNEQFF. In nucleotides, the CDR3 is TGTGCCAGTAGTGATCGACAGAATGAGCAGTTCTTC. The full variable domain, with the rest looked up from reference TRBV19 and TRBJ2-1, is DGGITQSPKYLFRKEGQNVTLSCEQNLNHDAMYWYRQDPGQGLRLIYYSQIVNDFQKGDIAEGYSVSREKKESFPLTVTSAQKNPTAFYLCASSDRQNEQFFGPGTRLTVL.

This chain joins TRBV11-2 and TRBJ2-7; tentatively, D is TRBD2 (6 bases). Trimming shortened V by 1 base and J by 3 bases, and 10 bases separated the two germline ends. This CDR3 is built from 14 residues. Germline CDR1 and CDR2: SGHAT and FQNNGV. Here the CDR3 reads CASSLAGVGYEQYF. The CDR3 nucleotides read TGTGCCAGCAGCTTAGCGGGAGTTGGCTACGAGCAGTACTTC.

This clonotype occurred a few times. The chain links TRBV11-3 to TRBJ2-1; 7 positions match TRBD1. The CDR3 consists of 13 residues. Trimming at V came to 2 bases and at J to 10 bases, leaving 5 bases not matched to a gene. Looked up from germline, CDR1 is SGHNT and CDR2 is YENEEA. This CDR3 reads CASSLKGAREQFF. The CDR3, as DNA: TGTGCCAGCAGCTTAAAGGGGGCAAGGGAGCAGTTCTTC.

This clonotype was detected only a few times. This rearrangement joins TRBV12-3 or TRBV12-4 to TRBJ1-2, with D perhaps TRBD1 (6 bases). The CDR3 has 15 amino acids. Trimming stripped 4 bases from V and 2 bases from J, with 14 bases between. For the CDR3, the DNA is TGTGCCAGCAGTTCACGACAGGCTCCAAACTATGGCTACACCTTC. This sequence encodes CASSSRQAPNYGYTF.